This paragraph reports one TCR beta chain. Its cognate antigen is unknown. The data are from a study of cytomegalovirus exposure and HLA in healthy donors. A multiplex PCR was run with 60 Vbeta primers and 13 Jbeta primers. Produced via immunoSEQ multiplex PCR; TCRdb's table is partial and in-frame only. The sample includes almost 95,000 clones, nearly 70% of them seen just once. This CDR3 comprises 15 residues. Germline loops: CDR1 LNHDA, CDR2 SQIVND (reference sequence). V shed 4 bases and J shed 3 bases, with 15 bases lying between them. Study-wide results and caveats: Analyses of presence and absence presupposed an approximately uniform sequencing depth across donors. Links to common viral pathogens appeared, in a later analysis, for several of the most significant clusters.

V usage is TRBV19 and J usage is TRBJ1-1; D not certain. The sequenced sample was PBMCs. The TCR originated in a man between 50 and 59 years old in good health and CMV-seronegative. CDR3 protein: CASSKSLISDTEAFF. The CDR3 DNA sequence: TGTGCCAGTAGTAAATCCTTAATTTCCGACACTGAAGCTTTCTTT. Using reference TRBV19 and TRBJ1-1 for the parts outside the CDR3, the full variable domain is DGGITQSPKYLFRKEGQNVTLSCEQNLNHDAMYWYRQDPGQGLRLIYYSQIVNDFQKGDIAEGYSVSREKKESFPLTVTSAQKNPTAFYLCASSKSLISDTEAFFGQGTRLTVV.